This entry concerns a single T cell receptor (beta chain). The sample is drawn from a study of blood T cell repertoires in COVID-19. Whole-study context: Nucleic acid was either cDNA or gDNA, and it came from T cells, B-cell-depleted T cells, or PBMCs.

Assay used: immunoSEQ multiplex PCR; TCRdb lists only in-frame clones, some missing. This table has 200,000 or so clones, more than 80% appearing once. The V gene's germline CDR1 is SGHRS and CDR2 YFSETQ. The CDR3 spans 14 residues. With V trimmed by 0 bases and J by 3 bases, 2 bases remained unmatched. Participants, about 18 to 90 years old, spanned 25 or so US areas. In assigning cohorts, the study relied on participant-reported clinical history. The sequence was collected from a woman aged 40 to 49 with acute COVID-19. The chain employs TRBV5-1 and TRBJ1-2; 7 bases align to TRBD1. The sample taken for sequencing was PBMCs or T cells enriched from blood (not recorded which). The CDR3 here is CASSLATGDYGYTF. In DNA, the CDR3 is TGCGCCAGCAGCTTGGCCACAGGGGACTATGGCTACACCTTC.